This T cell receptor (beta chain) was recorded in a study of cytomegalovirus exposure and HLA in healthy donors. Whole-study findings and limits: Highly shared variants forming one cluster were likely a sequencing artifact. The authors enumerated over 150 TCR beta chains as linked to cytomegalovirus. Another analysis was done later, and it associated 16,951 TCR beta sequences with HLA alleles at 0.05 false discovery rate. Across HLA loci, a later analysis found differing TCR association rates, with DRB1 most and HLA-C fewest.

Worth noting for this clone: The antigen remains undetermined.

The CDR3 is made up of 11 amino acids. Germline loops: CDR1 DFQATT, CDR2 SNEGSKA (reference sequence). V was pared by 7 bases and J by 8 bases, with 14 bases between. It was with 60 Vbeta and 13 Jbeta primers that the PCR ran. Sequencing was performed with immunoSEQ multiplex PCR; in TCRdb, only in-frame clones are kept and a portion is missing. The sample lists 50,000 to 70,000 clones; 70% to 75% were seen once. The sample comprised PBMCs. The chain links TRBV20-1 to TRBJ1-2; D is possibly TRBD1 (5 bases). The TCR comes from a man aged 25 to 40 in good health and CMV-seropositive. CDR3 loop: CSVSREGGYTF. As DNA, the CDR3 is TGCAGTGTGTCCAGGGAGGGCGGCTACACCTTC.